Listed below are T cell receptor beta chains from one sample, sequenced in a study of early T cells in non-severe SARS-CoV-2 infection. MiXCR, run by TCRdb on the 5' RACE reads, gives a single entry per CDR3 protein. The data show just over 60,000 distinct CDR3 sequences, about 9.9% seen once. Sequenced: whole blood. These receptors all stem from an adult who was a healthcare worker with PCR-confirmed SARS-CoV-2 infection or an uninfected control (not recorded which). Each CDR3 is given with its conserved first and last residue.

V: TRBV30; J: TRBJ1-6; CDR3: CAGSKGQGASPLHF
V: TRBV7-8; J: TRBJ2-6; CDR3: CASSRLGGPTSGANVLTF
V: TRBV12-5; J: TRBJ1-1; CDR3: CASGSPPSGKTEAFF
V: TRBV2; J: TRBJ2-3; CDR3: CASSDSGKTQYF
V: TRBV12-3/TRBV12-4; J: TRBJ2-1; CDR3: CASSLAGAPFDNEQFF
V: TRBV29-1; J: TRBJ2-3; CDR3: CSAEPGGNRDTQYF
V: TRBV5-1; J: TRBJ2-3; CDR3: CASSFRGAILTDTQYF
V: TRBV6-1; J: TRBJ1-2; CDR3: CASGGGSHYGYTF
V: TRBV19; J: TRBJ2-5; CDR3: CASSIRFSETQYF
V: TRBV5-1; J: TRBJ2-2; CDR3: CASSLGRITLNTGELFF
V: TRBV5-1; J: TRBJ2-1; CDR3: CASTHENEQFF
V: TRBV27; J: TRBJ2-3; CDR3: CASSPVAGLSTDTQYF
V: TRBV11-2; J: TRBJ2-1; CDR3: CASSLWTVLNEQFF
V: TRBV20-1; J: TRBJ2-2; CDR3: CSAHPTGSGGELFF
V: TRBV11-2; J: TRBJ2-3; CDR3: CASSLGGGATTQYF
V: TRBV6-6; J: TRBJ1-1; CDR3: CASSYSHTEAFF
V: TRBV7-6; J: TRBJ2-5; CDR3: CASSLALETQYF
V: TRBV10-3; J: TRBJ2-5; CDR3: CAISGQGKGETQYF
V: TRBV25-1; J: TRBJ1-2; CDR3: CASSESTDYGYTF
V: TRBV6-1; J: TRBJ1-2; CDR3: CASKVTGSNYGYTF
V: TRBV7-7; J: TRBJ2-2; CDR3: CASSAQGDTGELFF
V: TRBV29-1; J: TRBJ1-5; CDR3: CSVSGTGHNQPQHF
V: TRBV12-3/TRBV12-4; J: TRBJ2-1; CDR3: CASSPGEGVPRGHEQFF
V: TRBV7-3; J: TRBJ2-2; CDR3: CASSLMGLAGTGELFF
V: TRBV5-1; J: TRBJ2-5; CDR3: CASSLKETQYF
V: TRBV18; J: TRBJ1-1; CDR3: CASSPDLNTEAFF
V: TRBV20-1; J: TRBJ1-5; CDR3: CSARADSSDPQHF
V: TRBV12-3/TRBV12-4; J: TRBJ1-6; CDR3: CASSLAPSGANSPLHF
V: TRBV5-4; J: TRBJ2-1; CDR3: CASSPGTGVRNEQFF
V: TRBV20-1; J: TRBJ1-1; CDR3: CSARRGLTEAFF
V: TRBV6-2/TRBV6-3; J: TRBJ1-5; CDR3: CASNPMYSNQPQHF
V: TRBV7-2; J: TRBJ2-3; CDR3: CASSFQRGGTDTQYF
V: TRBV7-9; J: TRBJ1-2; CDR3: CASTMLGGAVGYTF
V: TRBV4-1; J: TRBJ1-2; CDR3: CASSPRKDYGYTF
V: TRBV10-3; J: TRBJ1-1; CDR3: CAISTGQKTEAFF
V: TRBV7-8; J: TRBJ2-5; CDR3: CASSAVWETQYF